Following are 27 T cell receptor beta chains from one sample sequenced in a study of blood T cell repertoires in COVID-19. Profiling relied on immunoSEQ multiplex PCR, and the TCRdb table lists in-frame clones only, not all of them. The sample yields 90,000 to 95,000 clones, roughly 91% seen once. Sequencing input: peripheral blood. The receptors were sampled from a woman older than 75 with active COVID-19.

The V call is TRBV9, the J call TRBJ2-7; a weak D match, TRBD2 (6 bases). V lost 0 bases and J 7 bases, leaving 17 bases between the germline ends. Germline V gene data show CDR1 as SGDLS and CDR2 as YYNGEE. The CDR3 runs 15 residues. The CDR3 nucleotides are TGTGCCAGCAGCGTAGCGGGGACTCCTACGCGGGAGCAGTACTTC. It is translated as CASSVAGTPTREQYF.

This clone has just a few counts. Mismatch with germline at one junction end may stem from a read error. The V and J genes are TRBV5-1 and TRBJ2-1, with 8 positions matching TRBD2. The germline V gene encodes CDR1 SGHRS and CDR2 YFSETQ. The CDR3 length is 11 residues. CDR3: CASSPGGWRIF. As DNA, the CDR3 is TGCGCCAGCAGCCCGGGAGGGTGGAGGATCTTC.

This clone was picked up one time. V and J are TRBV27 and TRBJ1-6, with D possibly matching TRBD1 (6 bases). The CDR3 runs to 14 residues. The V end lost 1 base, the J end lost 7 bases, and 8 bases lay between the germline ends. Germline V gene data show CDR1 as MNHEY and CDR2 as SMNVEV (reference sequence). CDR3 region: CASSLYRANSPLHF. CDR3 in DNA: TGTGCCAGCAGTTTATACAGGGCGAATTCACCCCTCCACTTT.

The chain joins TRBV5-6 to TRBJ1-3; D call uncertain. The germline CDR1 and CDR2 sequences are SGHDT and YYEEEE. The V and J ends lost 3 bases and 10 bases respectively, with 11 bases between them. This CDR3 spans 12 amino acids. The CDR3 protein is CASSSGLETIYF. CDR3 DNA: TGTGCCAGCAGCTCCGGACTTGAGACCATATATTTT.

This chain joins TRBV6-5 and TRBJ2-7; no clear D gene. The ends were cut back, 4 bases at V and 6 bases at J, with 19 bases in the middle. The CDR3 loop spans 15 amino acids. The germline gives CDR1 MNHEY, CDR2 SVGAGI. This CDR3 reads CASSLRWVGQGEQYF. CDR3 bases: TGTGCCAGCAGTTTACGTTGGGTTGGGCAAGGCGAGCAGTACTTC.

This chain joins TRBV7-8 and TRBJ1-3, with 7 positions matching TRBD1. Germline CDR1 and CDR2: SGHVS and FQNEAQ. With V trimmed by 4 bases and J by 1 base, 7 bases remained unmatched. The CDR3 consists of 16 residues. The CDR3 protein is CASSSRSGGSGNTIYF. CDR3 coding DNA: TGTGCCAGCAGCTCCCGGTCAGGGGGTTCTGGAAACACCATATATTTT.

This chain uses TRBV5-8 with TRBJ1-1; 8 nucleotides line up with TRBD1. Germline lookup yields CDR1 SGHTS and CDR2 YDEGEE. The CDR3 length is 15 residues. With V trimmed by 0 bases and J by 0 bases, 1 base remained unmatched. Written as DNA, the CDR3 is TGTGCCAGCAGCTTGGGGACAGGGTTGAACACTGAAGCTTTCTTT. Translating gives CASSLGTGLNTEAFF.

This clone was seen once. The chain employs TRBV28 and TRBJ1-1; TRBD1 aligns across 7 bases. V shed 6 bases and J 5 bases; nucleotides not matched to a gene: 12. The CDR3 loop spans 15 amino acids. CDR1 is MDHEN and CDR2 is SYDVKM in the germline V gene. The DNA for the CDR3 is TGTGCCAGCAGGTCAACAGGGGCCACGAGGACTGAAGCTTTCTTT. Its translation is CASRSTGATRTEAFF.

In this sample, this clone turned up a few times. V is TRBV4-3 and J is TRBJ1-3; D gene uncertain. This CDR3 contains 16 residues. Trimming cost V 0 bases and J 0 bases, with 9 bases left between them. CDR1 LGHNA and CDR2 YSLEER come from the germline V gene. The CDR3 spells CASSQDLGNSGNTIYF. In DNA, the CDR3 is TGCGCCAGCAGCCAAGATCTGGGCAACTCTGGAAACACCATATATTTT.

The V gene is TRBV5-6, the J gene TRBJ2-7; 7 bases align to TRBD1. The CDR3 spans 12 residues. Germline V gene lookup returns CDR1 SGHDT and CDR2 YYEEEE. With 0 bases clipped from V and 9 bases from J, the junction kept 3 bases outside the gene matches. The CDR3 nucleotides are TGTGCCAGCAGCTTGGTAGGGGGCCGGCAGTACTTC. This translates into CASSLVGGRQYF.

The chain joins TRBV6-6 to TRBJ1-2; D might be TRBD1 (6 bases). V lost 6 bases to trimming and J lost 8 bases, with 16 bases between them. The length of the CDR3 is 13 residues. CDR1 MNHNY and CDR2 SVGAGI come from the germline V gene (reference sequence). The CDR3 sequence is CASRHAGAQGYTF. CDR3 bases: TGTGCCAGCAGGCACGCGGGGGCGCAGGGCTACACCTTC.

V and J are TRBV4-1 and TRBJ2-1; 9 nucleotides align to TRBD1. The CDR3 has 15 amino acids. Germline V gene lookup returns CDR1 MGHRA and CDR2 YSYEKL. Trimming took 3 bases from V and 6 from J; bases not matched to a gene: 6. Here the CDR3 reads CASSQGQGWVNEQFF. CDR3 sequence (DNA): TGCGCCAGCAGCCAGGGACAGGGATGGGTCAATGAGCAGTTCTTC.

The J gene is TRBJ2-7, the V gene TRBV20-1; maybe TRBD2 (5 bases). V was clipped by 3 bases and J by 7 bases, with 16 bases between them. The CDR3 has 13 residues. Germline V CDR1 and CDR2: DFQATT, SNEGSKA (reference sequence). The CDR3 DNA reads as TGCAGTGCTAGTCATTCGTCGCCGGGAGAGCAGTACTTC. Its protein product is CSASHSSPGEQYF.

The J gene is TRBJ1-1, the V gene TRBV29-1; D unclear. The ends were cut back, 5 bases at V and 2 bases at J, with 12 bases in the middle. CDR3 length: 13 amino acids. The germline CDR1 and CDR2 sequences are SQVTM and ANQGSEA. The CDR3 coding sequence is TGCAGCGTTTATTGGGCCCGAAACACTGAAGCTTTCTTT. It is translated as CSVYWARNTEAFF. The full variable domain, its missing parts supplied by reference TRBV29-1 and TRBJ1-1, is SAVISQKPSRDICQRGTSLTIQCQVDSQVTMMFWYRQQPGQSLTLIATANQGSEATYESGFVIDKFPISRPNLTFSTLTVSNMSPEDSSIYLCSVYWARNTEAFFGQGTRLTVV.

This chain uses TRBV4-3 with TRBJ2-1; 7 bases are shared with TRBD2. The germline gives CDR1 LGHNA, CDR2 YSLEER. The CDR3 is 15 residues long. V dropped 6 bases and J dropped 7; count of bases not matched to a gene: 12. In DNA form, the CDR3 reads TGCGCCAGCAGGCCGGGGCTAGCGGAGGGTAATGAGCAGTTCTTC. The encoded protein is CASRPGLAEGNEQFF.

This clone was counted once. The gene calls are TRBV18 and TRBJ2-3, with 13 bases identical to TRBD2. The CDR3 totals 18 residues. After removal of 9 bases from V and 3 bases from J, the junction contained 15 bases not matched to a gene. Germline loops: CDR1 KGHSH, CDR2 LQKENI. The CDR3 bases are TGTGCCAGTTCAGGCAGGGGACTAGCGGGATTGTCGACAGATACGCAGTATTTT. Residues: CASSGRGLAGLSTDTQYF.

The chain joins TRBV5-4 to TRBJ2-7, with D possibly matching TRBD2 (5 bases). The CDR3 sequence is 14 residues long. Germline CDR1 and CDR2: SGHNT and YYREEE (reference sequence). The V end lost 7 bases, the J end lost 4 bases, and 18 bases lay between the germline ends. The CDR3 protein is CASGTGKSPYEQYF. Written as DNA, the CDR3 is TGTGCCAGCGGCACGGGAAAATCCCCTTACGAGCAGTACTTC.

The table lists this clone with a count of one. Relative to the germline gene, one junction end is altered; a read error may explain this. This chain connects TRBV7-9 to TRBJ2-7; possibly TRBD2 for D (6 bases). CDR1 is SEHNR and CDR2 is FQNEAQ in the germline V gene (reference sequence). The CDR3 extends over 18 amino acids. CDR3 in amino acids: CASSYEFWVGTERASLDF. DNA of the CDR3: TGTGCCAGCAGTTACGAATTTTGGGTCGGAACTGAGCGGGCGTCCTTGGACTTC.

The V gene is TRBV11-2, the J gene TRBJ2-1, with TRBD2 identical over 10 bases. Germline loops: CDR1 SGHAT, CDR2 FQNNGV. The CDR3 spans 15 residues. V shed 6 bases and J 4 bases; nucleotides not matched to a gene: 6. The CDR3 loop reads CASRRGTSAYNEQFF. The CDR3, as DNA: TGTGCCAGCAGACGTGGGACTAGCGCTTACAATGAGCAGTTCTTC.

The chain is built from TRBV28 and TRBJ1-6; D perhaps matches TRBD1 (6 bases). Between the trimmed V and J ends, which lost 6 bases and 13 bases, there was a span of 22 bases. The CDR3 contains 15 residues. Germline V gene lookup returns CDR1 MDHEN and CDR2 SYDVKM. CDR3 sequence reads: CASSPPGGRASPLHF. CDR3 DNA: TGTGCCAGCAGCCCCCCGGGGGGCAGGGCAAGCCCCCTCCACTTT.

The genes are TRBV11-2 and TRBJ1-2, with TRBD1 identical over 8 bases. V lost 0 bases and J lost 8; bases outside the gene matches: 5. Looked up from germline, CDR1 is SGHAT and CDR2 is FQNNGV. There are 14 residues in the CDR3. The CDR3, as DNA: TGTGCCAGCAGCTTAGAATGGACAGGGAAGGGCTACACCTTC. Its translation is CASSLEWTGKGYTF.

The chain has TRBV3-1 (or the pseudogene TRBV3-2) and TRBJ2-2; the D gene is possibly TRBD1 (5 bases). CDR1 LGHDT and CDR2 YNNKEL come from the germline V gene (reference sequence). The V end lost 0 bases, the J end lost 6 bases, and 14 bases lay between the germline ends. This CDR3 is 16 amino acids long. The CDR3 spells CASSQDTQGWAGELFF. The CDR3 coding sequence is TGTGCCAGCAGCCAAGACACTCAGGGTTGGGCCGGGGAGCTGTTTTTT.

The J gene is TRBJ2-7, the V gene TRBV11-2; 9 bases line up with TRBD2. Per the germline V gene, CDR1 is SGHAT and CDR2 is FQNNGV. CDR3 length: 16 residues. With 1 base clipped from V and 0 bases from J, the junction kept 4 bases outside the gene matches. CDR3 residues: CASSLAASGISYEQYF. The CDR3 DNA follows: TGTGCCAGCAGCTTAGCGGCTAGCGGGATCTCCTACGAGCAGTACTTC.

In this sample, this clone turned up once. V usage is TRBV2 and J usage is TRBJ2-5; unclear D gene. Between the trimmed V and J ends, which lost 2 bases and 4 bases, there was a span of 8 bases. The CDR3 covers 13 residues. Germline CDR1 is SNHLY and CDR2 is FYNNEI. Here the CDR3 DNA reads TGTGCCAGCAGTGAAACGCGCGGAGAGACCCAGTACTTC. Translating gives CASSETRGETQYF.

The rearrangement links TRBV5-1 to TRBJ2-3, with TRBD2 matching over 9 bases. J lost 4 bases, V lost 0 bases, and 12 bases had no gene match. The CDR3 sequence is 18 residues long. Germline loops: CDR1 SGHRS, CDR2 YFSETQ. CDR3 coding DNA: TGCGCCAGCAGCTTGGGGGCCTTAGCGGGAGCCATGGCAGATACGCAGTATTTT. Translated: CASSLGALAGAMADTQYF.

The V call is TRBV7-2, the J call TRBJ2-2, with D uncertain. In germline, CDR1 is SGHTA, CDR2 FQGNSA. Trimming shortened V by 3 bases and J by 2 bases, and 13 bases separated the two germline ends. The CDR3 runs to 16 residues. The CDR3 nucleotides are TGTGCCAGCAGCTTCTTTGGGCAAACTAACACCGGGGAGCTGTTTTTT. This gives the protein CASSFFGQTNTGELFF.

The chain recombines TRBV19 with TRBJ2-2; 9 positions agree with TRBD1. CDR1 is LNHDA and CDR2 is SQIVND in the germline V gene (reference sequence). The J segment lost 6 bases and the V segment lost 2 bases, leaving 7 bases of the junction unmatched. There are 16 residues in the CDR3. The CDR3 bases are TGTGCCAGTAGTATACCCGGGACAGGGTATCCCGGGGAGCTGTTTTTT. It translates to CASSIPGTGYPGELFF.